One sample yielded the 24 T cell receptor beta chains listed below, sequenced in a study of control samples from healthy donors and cancer patients (dated by TCRdb to between 2020 and 2021). Libraries were built with the immunoSEQ multiplex PCR assay. Entries here come from immuneACCESS through TCRdb and include only in-frame sequences with V and J called. Some clones fail to appear in such tables; in the studies checked, an unresolved V gene covers under half of the shortfall, and the cause of the remainder is unknown. For this sample there are approximately 87,000 clones; around 92% appear just once. The top ten hold roughly 15% of the sample. Sequencing was done on a sample of blood. The source is a man aged 50 or older in good health.

This rearrangement joins TRBV10-3 to TRBJ1-1; maybe TRBD1 (5 bases). CDR3 length: 13 residues. Trimming removed 11 bases from V and 2 bases from J, with 15 bases in between. Germline V lookup: CDR1 ENHRY, CDR2 SYGVKD. For the CDR3, the DNA is TGTGCCTCGACGGACAACTATAACACTGAAGCTTTCTTT. It translates to CASTDNYNTEAFF.

The chain recombines TRBV7-2 with TRBJ1-1; D uncertain. This CDR3 region has 11 residues. Trimming took off 8 bases at V and 6 bases at J, with 10 bases between the two ends. Germline CDR1 is SGHTA and CDR2 is FQGNSA. CDR3 DNA sequence: TGTGCCAGCCGGCTTGGCCCTGAAGCTTTCTTT. The encoded protein is CASRLGPEAFF.

The CDR3, as DNA: TGTGCCAGCAGTTCAGGGAGTACTCGACCAAGGGACACTGAAGCTTTCTTT. Protein product: CASSSGSTRPRDTEAFF. V is TRBV6-2 or TRBV6-3 and J is TRBJ1-1, with D perhaps matching TRBD1 (5 bases). The CDR3 runs 17 residues. Per germline, CDR1 MNHEY and CDR2 SVGEGT. Between the trimmed V and J ends, which lost 4 bases and 3 bases, there was a span of 21 bases.

The chain carries TRBV18 and TRBJ2-7, with a possible D match to TRBD1 (6 bases). Trimming shortened V by 5 bases and J by 2 bases, and 10 bases separated the two germline ends. This CDR3 region has 13 residues. Per the germline V gene, CDR1 is KGHSH and CDR2 is LQKENI. The DNA of the CDR3 is TGTGCCAGCTCAGGGGACATGACCTACGAGCAGTACTTC. Translating gives CASSGDMTYEQYF.

This clone was counted a single time. J is TRBJ1-3 and V is TRBV6-5; D remains unclear. Germline CDR1 MNHEY, CDR2 SVGAGI. V lost 7 bases and J 1 base, leaving 11 bases between the germline ends. CDR3 size: 14 residues. The CDR3 DNA reads as TGTGCCAGCAAGGAAGTAATATCTGGAAACACCATATATTTT. This sequence encodes CASKEVISGNTIYF.

The rearrangement links TRBV24-1 to TRBJ1-2; weak D call: TRBD1 (5 bases). Germline V gene data show CDR1 as KGHDR and CDR2 as SFDVKD. This CDR3 has 12 amino acids. V dropped 9 bases and J dropped 3 bases, with 10 bases sitting between them. CDR3 sequence: CATGGSDYGYTF. CDR3 in DNA: TGTGCCACCGGGGGAAGCGACTATGGCTACACCTTC.

The CDR3 nucleotides read TGTGCCAGCAGCTTAGTACGGGTCGACGGCTACACCTTC. It yields the protein CASSLVRVDGYTF. V and J are TRBV7-8 and TRBJ1-2; D is uncertain. The CDR3 length is 13 residues. Trimming stripped 1 base from V and 8 bases from J, with 11 bases between. Germline V lookup: CDR1 SGHVS, CDR2 FQNEAQ.

The chain carries TRBV11-2 and TRBJ1-1, with D unresolved. Germline V CDR1 and CDR2: SGHAT, FQNNGV. V lost 1 base to trimming and J lost 0 bases, with 6 bases between them. CDR3 length equals 14 residues. This CDR3 is CASSLVGMNTEAFF. CDR3 nucleotide sequence: TGTGCCAGCAGCTTAGTTGGGATGAACACTGAAGCTTTCTTT.

V gene TRBV12-5 combines with J gene TRBJ2-1; possibly TRBD1 for D (5 bases). Trimming removed 3 bases at V and 4 bases at J, with 13 bases between. Germline CDR1 LGHNT, CDR2 FRNRAP. This CDR3 has 15 residues. This CDR3 reads CASGLQAGLYNEQFF. Here the CDR3 DNA reads TGTGCTAGTGGTTTACAGGCAGGGTTATACAATGAGCAGTTCTTC.

The chain links TRBV19 to TRBJ2-5; 7 bases agree with TRBD1. The CDR3 has 13 residues. The J segment lost 4 bases and the V segment lost 4 bases, leaving 3 bases of the junction unmatched. Germline V CDR1 and CDR2: LNHDA, SQIVND (reference sequence). In nucleotides, the CDR3 is TGTGCCAGTAGTACCGCAGGGGGAGAGACCCAGTACTTC. As protein: CASSTAGGETQYF.

This chain connects TRBV4-1 to TRBJ2-6; either TRBD1 or TRBD2 may fit D (5 bases each). CDR1 and CDR2 (germline): MGHRA, YSYEKL. V lost 0 bases and J lost 0, with 15 bases in between. The CDR3 has 19 residues. The CDR3 bases are TGCGCCAGCAGCCAAGATCGTATCGGGGCTTACTCTGGGGCCAACGTCCTGACTTTC. Amino acid sequence: CASSQDRIGAYSGANVLTF.

This chain joins TRBV7-7 and TRBJ1-1; no definite D call. V gave up 3 bases and J gave up 1 base, with 6 bases separating them. This CDR3 is 13 amino acids long. CDR1 and CDR2 (germline): SSHAT, FNYEAQ (reference sequence). The CDR3 DNA follows: TGTGCCAGCAGCTTGGACCGGAACACTGAAGCTTTCTTT. Protein sequence: CASSLDRNTEAFF.

The rearrangement uses TRBV5-1 and TRBJ2-3, with D unresolved. Germline-derived CDR1 and CDR2 are SGHRS and YFSETQ. The CDR3 totals 13 residues. The germline V and J ends were trimmed by 4 bases and 4 bases, with 10 bases remaining between them. The chain's CDR3 is CASSPDNPDTQYF. CDR3 DNA: TGCGCCAGCAGCCCGGATAACCCAGATACGCAGTATTTT.

V and J are TRBV5-1 and TRBJ1-6, with 8 bases lining up with TRBD1. After removal of 0 bases from V and 10 bases from J, the junction contained 9 bases not matched to a gene. Germline CDR1 reads SGHRS; CDR2 reads YFSETQ. The CDR3 spans 16 residues. The CDR3 loop reads CASSLGTDRGRSPLHF. Written as DNA, the CDR3 is TGCGCCAGCAGCTTGGGAACCGACAGGGGTCGGTCACCCCTCCACTTT. The full variable domain, rest sourced from reference TRBV5-1 and TRBJ1-6, is KAGVTQTPRYLIKTRGQQVTLSCSPISGHRSVSWYQQTPGQGLQFLFEYFSETQRNKGNFPGRFSGRQFSNSRSEMNVSTLELGDSALYLCASSLGTDRGRSPLHFGNGTRLTVT.

The V call is TRBV2, the J call TRBJ2-7; possible D gene TRBD1, 7 bases. Looked up from germline, CDR1 is SNHLY and CDR2 is FYNNEI. The CDR3 is 12 residues long. The V end was cut by 4 bases, the J end by 6 bases, with 10 bases between. CDR3 DNA sequence: TGTGCCAGCAGTGGACAGGGAGGCGAGCAGTACTTC. Translation: CASSGQGGEQYF.

J is TRBJ2-2 and V is TRBV19; TRBD1 might be the D (5 bases). Per germline, CDR1 LNHDA and CDR2 SQIVND (reference sequence). V was pared by 4 bases and J by 4 bases, with 10 bases between. The CDR3 is 14 amino acids. The CDR3 nucleotides read TGTGCCAGTAGTAAGGGGTGGGCCACCGGGGAGCTGTTTTTT. Encoded protein: CASSKGWATGELFF.

V usage is TRBV6-6 and J usage is TRBJ1-3; D is undetermined. The CDR3 extends over 12 amino acids. Germline V lookup: CDR1 MNHNY, CDR2 SVGAGI (reference sequence). The V gene lost 0 bases and the J gene lost 9 bases, with 6 bases spanning the gap. CDR3 amino acids: CASSYSGSTIYF. CDR3 DNA sequence: TGTGCCAGCAGTTACTCGGGCAGCACCATATATTTT.

The chain uses TRBV5-6 and TRBJ1-1; the D is unclear. The CDR3 has 14 residues. Deletions cut 0 bases from V and 0 bases from J, with 6 bases between. Per the germline V gene, CDR1 is SGHDT and CDR2 is YYEEEE. The CDR3: CASSLVKVNTEAFF. DNA for the CDR3: TGTGCCAGCAGCTTGGTTAAGGTGAACACTGAAGCTTTCTTT.

This rearrangement joins TRBV3-1 (or the pseudogene TRBV3-2) to TRBJ1-1; D gene ambiguous. The V gene lost 1 base and the J gene lost 4 bases, with 13 bases spanning the gap. This CDR3 spans 15 amino acids. CDR1 is LGHDT and CDR2 is YNNKEL in the germline V gene (reference sequence). CDR3 sequence reads: CASSQVGDLATEAFF. The CDR3 region has the DNA TGTGCCAGCAGCCAAGTTGGGGATCTGGCCACTGAAGCTTTCTTT.

This sequence joins TRBV24-1 and TRBJ2-7, with 9 bases matching TRBD1. This CDR3 comprises 15 residues. Germline values: CDR1 KGHDR, CDR2 SFDVKD. V gave up 9 bases and J gave up 5 bases; unmatched junction bases: 13. The CDR3 DNA sequence: TGTGCCACCTCAGAGACCAGGACAGGGGTCGACGAGCAGTACTTC. Its translation: CATSETRTGVDEQYF.

The chain has TRBV27 and TRBJ2-2; TRBD2 matches 8 bases. The ends lost 3 bases at V and 0 bases at J; junction bases unmatched: 9. The germline V gene encodes CDR1 MNHEY and CDR2 SMNVEV (reference sequence). This CDR3 region has 18 residues. The CDR3 is CASSFQRTSPANTGELFF. As DNA, the CDR3 is TGTGCCAGCAGTTTCCAGCGGACTAGCCCCGCGAACACCGGGGAGCTGTTTTTT.

V and J are TRBV27 and TRBJ2-3; the match to TRBD1 covers 7 bases. The CDR3 runs 15 residues. V shed 3 bases, J shed 3 bases, and the junction held 6 bases outside the gene matches. Germline CDR1 MNHEY, CDR2 SMNVEV (reference sequence). Here the CDR3 DNA reads TGTGCCAGCAGTTTCGGGACAGAGGGTACAGATACGCAGTATTTT. The encoded protein is CASSFGTEGTDTQYF.

This sequence joins TRBV14 and TRBJ2-7; D not resolved. Trimming removed 3 bases from V and 2 bases from J, with 14 bases in between. The CDR3 consists of 15 residues. Germline V gene lookup returns CDR1 SGHDN and CDR2 FVKESK. CDR3: CASSHPTSPTYEQYF. The DNA of the CDR3 is TGTGCCAGCAGCCATCCGACAAGTCCGACCTACGAGCAGTACTTC.

The genes are TRBV4-3 and TRBJ2-7; the D call may be TRBD1 or TRBD2 (5 bases each). The CDR3 contains 15 residues. V lost 1 base to trimming and J lost 1 base, with 11 bases between them. Germline V gene sequence: CDR1 LGHNA, CDR2 YSLEER. The CDR3 nucleotides are TGCGCCAGCAGCCAAGGAGGGGCAGGTTCCTACGAGCAGTACTTC. Its protein is CASSQGGAGSYEQYF.